Listed below are T cell receptor beta chains from one sample, sequenced in a study of shared clonotypes between healthy human individuals. Profiling relied on immunoSEQ multiplex PCR, and the TCRdb table lists in-frame clones only, not all of them. The profile covers 550,000 to 850,000 clones, with around two thirds appearing a single time and more than 1.5% taken by the ten largest. What was sequenced was memory CD4+ T cells sorted from blood. All receptors come from a woman aged 25 to 39 in good health. Each CDR3 is given with its conserved first and last residue. A D gene is named only where the DNA matches it firmly. Size tells how often a clone was seen (once, few, many) or the class of an expanded clone, and some rows leave it out.

len: 15
abundance: -
d_gene: TRBD2
j_gene: TRBJ2-2
v_gene: TRBV7-7
CDR3aa: CASSLTSGSSGELFF
CDR3nt: TGTGCCAGCAGCCTAACTAGCGGGAGTTCCGGGGAGCTGTTTTTT

len: 17
abundance: -
d_gene: -
j_gene: TRBJ2-2
v_gene: TRBV5-8
CDR3aa: CASSLDAASRLTGELFF
CDR3nt: TGTGCCAGCAGCTTGGATGCGGCTTCCAGACTGACCGGGGAGCTGTTTTTT

len: 14
abundance: once
d_gene: -
j_gene: TRBJ2-1
v_gene: TRBV2
CDR3aa: CASNTGSSYNEQFF
CDR3nt: TGTGCCAGCAATACAGGGAGCTCCTACAATGAGCAGTTCTTC

len: 15
abundance: -
d_gene: TRBD2
j_gene: TRBJ2-1
v_gene: TRBV6-1
CDR3aa: CASSEGLAAYNEQFF
CDR3nt: TGTGCCAGCAGTGAAGGGCTAGCGGCCTACAATGAGCAGTTCTTC

len: 15
abundance: -
d_gene: -
j_gene: TRBJ1-4
v_gene: TRBV7-9
CDR3aa: CASSSPGQGNEKLFF
CDR3nt: TGTGCCAGCAGCTCCCCGGGACAAGGCAATGAAAAACTGTTTTTT

len: 18
abundance: -
d_gene: TRBD1
j_gene: TRBJ1-1
v_gene: TRBV7-9
CDR3aa: CASSLIPRAEGANTEAFF
CDR3nt: TGTGCCAGCAGCTTAATTCCGCGGGCGGAGGGGGCGAACACTGAAGCTTTCTTT

len: 16
abundance: -
d_gene: TRBD2
j_gene: TRBJ2-1
v_gene: TRBV11-2
CDR3aa: CASSTGLAGLYNEQFF
CDR3nt: TGTGCCAGCAGCACCGGACTAGCGGGGCTCTACAATGAGCAGTTCTTC

len: 16
abundance: -
d_gene: -
j_gene: TRBJ1-2
v_gene: TRBV18
CDR3aa: CASSPRSQVDPGGYTF
CDR3nt: TGTGCCAGCTCACCACGATCCCAGGTGGATCCTGGGGGCTACACCTTC

len: 15
abundance: -
d_gene: -
j_gene: TRBJ2-5
v_gene: TRBV5-8
CDR3aa: CASSLAVRSEETQYF
CDR3nt: TGTGCCAGCAGCTTGGCCGTTCGGTCGGAAGAGACCCAGTACTTC

len: 15
abundance: -
d_gene: -
j_gene: TRBJ1-5
v_gene: TRBV2
CDR3aa: CASTRNSYSNQPQHF
CDR3nt: TGTGCCAGCACAAGGAACAGTTATAGCAATCAGCCCCAGCATTTT